The TCR beta chain described here comes from a study of cytomegalovirus exposure and HLA in healthy donors. Both 60 Vbeta primers and 13 Jbeta primers went into the PCR. Sequencing was performed with immunoSEQ multiplex PCR; in TCRdb, only in-frame clones are kept and a portion is missing. The sample carries about 150,000 clones, 60% to 85% recorded once. This clone was seen a handful of times. Its antigen is undetermined. Study-wide results and caveats: Sequencing likely produced, as an artifact, a cluster of highly shared sequence variants.

This receptor was identified in a man in his fifties or sixties in good health and CMV-seropositive. The material sequenced was PBMCs.

The CDR3: CASSLGGLGANVLTF. CDR3 sequence (DNA): TGCGCCAGCAGCTTGGGGGGGCTAGGGGCCAACGTCCTGACTTTC. The V gene is TRBV5-1, the J gene TRBJ2-6; tentatively, D is TRBD1 (6 bases). The germline V and J ends were trimmed by 0 bases and 4 bases, with 8 bases remaining between them. From germline, CDR1 is SGHRS and CDR2 YFSETQ. This CDR3 has 15 residues.